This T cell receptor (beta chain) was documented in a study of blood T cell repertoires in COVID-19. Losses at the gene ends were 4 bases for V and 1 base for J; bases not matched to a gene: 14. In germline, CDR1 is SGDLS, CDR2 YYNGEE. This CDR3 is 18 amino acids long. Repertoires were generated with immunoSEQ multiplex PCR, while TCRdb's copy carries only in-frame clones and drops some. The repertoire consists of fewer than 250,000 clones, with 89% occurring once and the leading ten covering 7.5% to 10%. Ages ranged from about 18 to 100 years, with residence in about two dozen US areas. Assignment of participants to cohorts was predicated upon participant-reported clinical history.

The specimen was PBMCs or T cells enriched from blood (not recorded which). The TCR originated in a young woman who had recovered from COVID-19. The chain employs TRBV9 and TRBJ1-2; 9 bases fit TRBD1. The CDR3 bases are TGTGCCAGCAGCCCCCGTGGGACAGGGCCCTTGGTTAACTATGGCTACACCTTC. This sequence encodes CASSPRGTGPLVNYGYTF.